This T cell receptor (beta chain) comes out of a study of Graves' ophthalmopathy and Graves' hyperthyroidism. The authors used Ficoll-Paque density gradient centrifugation to separate PBMCs. The input was roughly 9.3 ml of fresh peripheral blood. This clonotype was seen many times. For repertoire sequencing, the TCR beta CDR3 regions were amplified from RNA transcripts. HTBI primers primed a first-round RT-PCR, and a second-round multiplex PCR followed. TCRdb re-derived calls from the multiplex PCR reads in MiXCR, one entry per CDR3 protein. Counted here are around 600,000 distinct CDR3 sequences, 35% to 50% occurring once; the ten biggest clones make up over 2.5%. The sequencing input was peripheral blood. This sequence was found in an adult man with Graves' ophthalmopathy.

The CDR3 is CSASTNGRAHEQYF. The CDR3 nucleotides are TGCAGTGCTAGTACTAACGGGAGGGCCCACGAGCAGTACTTC. The V call is TRBV20-1, the J call TRBJ2-7; 8 bases map to TRBD2. This CDR3 is built from 14 residues. V shed 3 bases and J 5 bases; nucleotides not matched to a gene: 9. The germline V gene encodes CDR1 DFQATT and CDR2 SNEGSKA (reference sequence).